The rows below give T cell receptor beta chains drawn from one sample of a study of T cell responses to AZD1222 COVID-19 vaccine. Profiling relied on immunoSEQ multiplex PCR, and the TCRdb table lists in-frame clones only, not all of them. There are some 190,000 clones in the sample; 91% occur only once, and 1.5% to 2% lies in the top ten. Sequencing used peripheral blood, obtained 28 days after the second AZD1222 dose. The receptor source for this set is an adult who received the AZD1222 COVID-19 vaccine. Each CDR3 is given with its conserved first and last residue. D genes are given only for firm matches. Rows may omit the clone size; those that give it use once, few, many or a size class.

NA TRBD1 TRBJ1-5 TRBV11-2 TGTGCCAGCAGCCCCCGGACCGGGACAGGGAATCAGCCCCAGCATTTT CASSPRTGTGNQPQHF
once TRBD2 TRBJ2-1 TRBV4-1 TGCGCCAGCAGCCCTCCCCTAGCGGGGGGGCCACGTGAGCAGTTCTTC CASSPPLAGGPREQFF
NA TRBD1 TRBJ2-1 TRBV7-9 TGTGCCAGCAGCTTAGGGACAGGGGGCCGGGAGCAGTTCTTC CASSLGTGGREQFF
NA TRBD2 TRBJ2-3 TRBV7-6 TGTGCCAGCAGCTTAGTGCCGGGAGGAACAGATACGCAGTATTTT CASSLVPGGTDTQYF
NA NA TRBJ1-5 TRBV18 TGTGCCAGCTCACCAGGAGGGGGGAAAGGCAATCAGCCCCAGCATTTT CASSPGGGKGNQPQHF
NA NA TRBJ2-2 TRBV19 TGTGCCAGTAGTACAGTCGGGAACACCGGGGAGCTGTTTTTT CASSTVGNTGELFF
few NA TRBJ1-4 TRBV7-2 TGTGCCAGCAGCTTATCGTGGCAGGGGATTGAAAAACTGTTTTTT CASSLSWQGIEKLFF
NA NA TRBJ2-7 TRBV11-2 TGTGCCAGCAGCCACTCCTTGATCTACGAGCAGTACTTC CASSHSLIYEQYF
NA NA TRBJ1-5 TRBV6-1 TGTGCCAGCAGTGAACTACAGTTCTATAGCAATCAGCCCCAGCATTTT CASSELQFYSNQPQHF
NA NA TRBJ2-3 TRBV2 TGTGCCAGCAGGCCTTTGGGGGGCACAGATACGCAGTATTTT CASRPLGGTDTQYF
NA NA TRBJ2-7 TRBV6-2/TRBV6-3 TGTGCCAGCAGTAGGCCGACATACTCCTACGAGCAGTACTTC CASSRPTYSYEQYF
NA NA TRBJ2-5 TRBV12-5 TGTGCTAGTGGTTCTCAGGGGAGCGAAAAGGCCGGGGAGACCCAGTACTTC CASGSQGSEKAGETQYF
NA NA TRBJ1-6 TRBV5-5 TGTGCCAGCAGCTTACAGGGTTATAATTCACCCCTCCACTTT CASSLQGYNSPLHF
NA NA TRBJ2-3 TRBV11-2 TGTGCCAGCAGCTTAGGCGCGCGAAGCACAGATACGCAGTATTTT CASSLGARSTDTQYF
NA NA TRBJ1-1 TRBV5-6 TGTGCCAGCAGCTTGGGTGGGGTGGGAAACACTGAAGCTTTCTTT CASSLGGVGNTEAFF
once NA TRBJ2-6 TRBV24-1 TGTGCCACCAGTGAAGGGAGCTCTGGGGCCAACGTCCTGACTTTC CATSEGSSGANVLTF
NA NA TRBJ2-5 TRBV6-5 TGTGCCAGCAGTTACGGGGGCCCGACGCAGACCCAGTACTTC CASSYGGPTQTQYF
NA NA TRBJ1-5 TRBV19 TGTGCCAGTAGTATCACAGGGAGTCAGCCCCAGCATTTT CASSITGSQPQHF
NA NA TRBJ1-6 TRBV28 TGTGCCAGCAGTGAACCTCCGGGACGGGATAATTCACCCCTCCACTTT CASSEPPGRDNSPLHF
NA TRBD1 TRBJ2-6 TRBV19 TGTGCCAGTGCGGACAGGGCGAGCTCTGGGGCCAACGTCCTGACTTTC CASADRASSGANVLTF
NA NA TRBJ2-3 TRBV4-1 TGCGCCAGCAGCCAGGGGGCTACCGTAGGCACAGATACGCAGTATTTT CASSQGATVGTDTQYF
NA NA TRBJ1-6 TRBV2 TGTGCCAGCAGTCTGTGGGGTAATTCACCCCTCCACTTT CASSLWGNSPLHF
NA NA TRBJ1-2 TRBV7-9 TGTGCCAGCAGCTTTTCCCTTACGGGGGCGGACTATGGCTACACCTTC CASSFSLTGADYGYTF
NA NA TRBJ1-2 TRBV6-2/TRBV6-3 TGTGCCAGCAGTTACGTCCAGAATGGCTACACCTTC CASSYVQNGYTF
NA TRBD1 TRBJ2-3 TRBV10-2 TGCGCCAGCAGTGAGTCTAAGGGGGCTTGGGGAGATACGCAGTATTTT CASSESKGAWGDTQYF
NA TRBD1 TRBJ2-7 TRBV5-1 TGCGCCAGCAGGGAGGGACAGGGAGGTCCCTACGAGCAGTACTTC CASREGQGGPYEQYF
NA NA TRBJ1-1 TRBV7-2 TGTGCCAGCAGCTTAGTGCCCGGGGTTGGTACTGAAGCTTTCTTT CASSLVPGVGTEAFF
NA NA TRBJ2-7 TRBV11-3 TGTGCCAGCAACAAACAGGGATCTCCCTACGAGCAGTACTTC CASNKQGSPYEQYF
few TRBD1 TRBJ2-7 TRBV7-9 TGTGCCAGCAGCTCGACAGGGGGCAGGACCTACGAGCAGTACTTC CASSSTGGRTYEQYF
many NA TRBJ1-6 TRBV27 TGTGCCAGCAGTTTATTTGTAGGGCAGACTAATTCACCCCTCCACTTT CASSLFVGQTNSPLHF
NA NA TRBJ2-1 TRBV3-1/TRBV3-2 TGTGCCACCCGCAGTACGGGGCTAGGCGATGAGCAGTTCTTC CATRSTGLGDEQFF
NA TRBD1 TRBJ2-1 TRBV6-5 TGTGCCAGCAAGATAGACAGGGGGCGCAGGAATGAGCAGTTCTTC CASKIDRGRRNEQFF
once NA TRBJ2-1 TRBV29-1 TGCAGCGCCCGGCCATTGGCGGGTGGTCGCCCAGGCAATGAGCAGTTCTTC CSARPLAGGRPGNEQFF
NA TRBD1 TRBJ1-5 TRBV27 TGTGCCAGCAGTCCTGTCCCGGGACAGGGACTAGGGCTCGATCAGCCCCAGCATTTT CASSPVPGQGLGLDQPQHF
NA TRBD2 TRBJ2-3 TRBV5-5 TGTGCCAGCAACCTTGCGGGAGGGTCCACAGATACGCAGTATTTT CASNLAGGSTDTQYF
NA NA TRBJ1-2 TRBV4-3 TGCGCCAGCAGCCAAGTGCGGACGGGTAGCTATGGCTACACCTTC CASSQVRTGSYGYTF
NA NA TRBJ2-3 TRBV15 TGTGCCACCAGAAGCATGGGAGGCGCAGATACGCAGTATTTT CATRSMGGADTQYF
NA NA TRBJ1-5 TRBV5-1 TGCGCCAGCAGCCGCGGGGCAGGGGATGATCAGCCCCAGCATTTT CASSRGAGDDQPQHF
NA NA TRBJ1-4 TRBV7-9 TGTGCCAGCAGCTTCGGGCAGGGAGAGAGGTATAGTTTT CASSFGQGERYSF
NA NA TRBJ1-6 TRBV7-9 TGTGCCAGCAGCTTTAGGGGTTCCCACTCACCCCTCCACTTT CASSFRGSHSPLHF
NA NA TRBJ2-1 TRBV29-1 TGCAGCGTTGAGGGGATGCCGGCCTACAATGAGCAGTTCTTC CSVEGMPAYNEQFF
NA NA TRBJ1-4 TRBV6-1 TGTGCCAGCAGTGAACTCTTAGGTCATAATGAAAAACTGTTTTTT CASSELLGHNEKLFF
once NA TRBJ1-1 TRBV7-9 TGTGCCAGCAGCTTCGGCCAGGGGACTGAAGCTTTCTTT CASSFGQGTEAFF